Listed below are T cell receptor beta chains from one sample, sequenced in a study of OX40 agonist ivuxolimab in advanced cancers. Libraries were prepared by immunoSEQ multiplex PCR; TCRdb keeps only in-frame clonotypes and omits some of them. Here the sample spans about 66,000 clones, about nine tenths being singletons. This specimen was CD4+ or CD8+ T cells sorted from blood, taken in a trial of the OX40 agonist ivuxolimab. Every receptor here comes from an adult with an advanced solid tumor such as melanoma, head and neck, liver or kidney cancer. Each CDR3 is given with its conserved first and last residue. D genes are given only for firm matches. Size is stated for part of the rows, as once, few or many counts, or as a class when the clone is expanded.

J gene: TRBJ2-5
clone size: .
D gene: .
V gene: TRBV15
CDR3 protein: CATSRDSENYQETQYF
CDR3 DNA: TGTGCCACCAGCAGAGATAGCGAAAATTACCAAGAGACCCAGTACTTC

J gene: TRBJ2-3
clone size: .
D gene: TRBD1
V gene: TRBV11-2
CDR3 protein: CASSLGERDRDYF
CDR3 DNA: TGTGCCAGCAGCTTAGGGGAGCGGGACAGGGACTATTTT

J gene: TRBJ2-7
clone size: once
D gene: .
V gene: TRBV6-5
CDR3 protein: CASSPSGEYEQYF
CDR3 DNA: TGTGCCAGCAGTCCCTCAGGGGAATACGAGCAGTACTTC

J gene: TRBJ1-1
clone size: .
D gene: TRBD1
V gene: TRBV4-1
CDR3 protein: CASSQAGQGAKTEAFF
CDR3 DNA: TGCGCCAGCAGCCAAGCGGGACAGGGGGCTAAAACTGAAGCTTTCTTT

J gene: TRBJ1-2
clone size: .
D gene: TRBD1
V gene: TRBV7-3
CDR3 protein: CASSSTGQDYGYTF
CDR3 DNA: TGTGCCAGCAGCTCCACGGGACAGGACTATGGCTACACCTTC

J gene: TRBJ1-5
clone size: .
D gene: .
V gene: TRBV28
CDR3 protein: CASSSPSEGDYSNQPQHF
CDR3 DNA: TGTGCCAGCAGTTCCCCATCGGAAGGGGATTATAGCAATCAGCCCCAGCATTTT

J gene: TRBJ2-7
clone size: .
D gene: .
V gene: TRBV7-9
CDR3 protein: CASSPQGLYEQYF
CDR3 DNA: TGTGCCAGCAGCCCCCAGGGACTCTACGAGCAGTACTTC

J gene: TRBJ2-7
clone size: .
D gene: .
V gene: TRBV18
CDR3 protein: CASSPQAGTYEQYF
CDR3 DNA: TGTGCCAGCTCACCACAGGCGGGAACTTACGAGCAGTACTTC

J gene: TRBJ2-2
clone size: .
D gene: .
V gene: TRBV2
CDR3 protein: CASSSMTNTGELFF
CDR3 DNA: TGTGCCAGCAGTTCCATGACGAACACCGGGGAGCTGTTTTTT

J gene: TRBJ2-7
clone size: .
D gene: .
V gene: TRBV28
CDR3 protein: CASGRHDLPGQYF
CDR3 DNA: TGTGCCAGCGGCCGGCACGACCTACCCGGGCAGTACTTC

J gene: TRBJ2-5
clone size: few
D gene: .
V gene: TRBV9
CDR3 protein: CASSVGGSSDLRETQYF
CDR3 DNA: TGTGCCAGCAGCGTAGGGGGTTCGTCTGACTTACGAGAGACCCAGTACTTC

J gene: TRBJ2-3
clone size: .
D gene: TRBD1
V gene: TRBV6-5
CDR3 protein: CASSNTGGRQYF
CDR3 DNA: TGTGCCAGCAGTAATACAGGGGGCCGGCAGTATTTT

J gene: TRBJ2-2
clone size: .
D gene: .
V gene: TRBV11-2
CDR3 protein: CASSLEPGTGELFF
CDR3 DNA: TGTGCCAGCAGCTTAGAACCAGGGACCGGGGAGCTGTTTTTT

J gene: TRBJ2-7
clone size: once
D gene: TRBD1
V gene: TRBV2
CDR3 protein: CASIDGTGDSEQYF
CDR3 DNA: TGTGCCAGCATCGATGGGACAGGGGATAGCGAGCAGTACTTC

J gene: TRBJ2-2
clone size: .
D gene: .
V gene: TRBV30
CDR3 protein: CAWSTSPARPLRGDTGELFF
CDR3 DNA: TGTGCCTGGAGTACCTCACCCGCCAGGCCCCTCAGGGGGGACACCGGGGAGCTGTTTTTT

J gene: TRBJ1-4
clone size: .
D gene: .
V gene: TRBV7-2
CDR3 protein: CASSFSGRGEKLFF
CDR3 DNA: TGTGCCAGCAGCTTTTCAGGGAGGGGTGAAAAACTGTTTTTT

J gene: TRBJ1-1
clone size: .
D gene: .
V gene: TRBV5-1
CDR3 protein: CASSLGTGNTEAFF
CDR3 DNA: TGCGCCAGCAGCTTGGGGACGGGGAACACTGAAGCTTTCTTT

J gene: TRBJ2-2
clone size: .
D gene: TRBD1
V gene: TRBV28
CDR3 protein: CASSPRTGATGELFF
CDR3 DNA: TGTGCCAGCAGCCCCCGGACAGGTGCCACCGGGGAGCTGTTTTTT

J gene: TRBJ2-7
clone size: .
D gene: .
V gene: TRBV19
CDR3 protein: CASSLPGGPYEQYF
CDR3 DNA: TGTGCCAGTAGCCTGCCGGGGGGCCCCTACGAGCAGTACTTC

J gene: TRBJ1-4
clone size: .
D gene: .
V gene: TRBV6-1
CDR3 protein: CASSRSLSEKLFF
CDR3 DNA: TGTGCCAGCAGCAGGTCATTGAGTGAAAAACTGTTTTTT

J gene: TRBJ1-5
clone size: .
D gene: .
V gene: TRBV7-2
CDR3 protein: CASSLTGGYNQPQHF
CDR3 DNA: TGTGCCAGCAGCTTGACAGGTGGTTACAATCAGCCCCAGCATTTT

J gene: TRBJ2-3
clone size: .
D gene: TRBD1
V gene: TRBV19
CDR3 protein: CASSPLGFDRVRDTQYF
CDR3 DNA: TGTGCCAGTAGCCCGTTAGGATTCGACAGGGTTAGAGATACGCAGTATTTT

J gene: TRBJ2-2
clone size: .
D gene: .
V gene: TRBV27
CDR3 protein: CASTAQGAGGTGELFF
CDR3 DNA: TGTGCCAGCACCGCCCAGGGGGCGGGGGGCACCGGGGAGCTGTTTTTT

J gene: TRBJ2-5
clone size: .
D gene: TRBD1
V gene: TRBV29-1
CDR3 protein: CSSSPGTGSGETQYF
CDR3 DNA: TGCAGCTCCTCGCCCGGGACAGGGTCTGGGGAGACCCAGTACTTC

J gene: TRBJ2-7
clone size: .
D gene: .
V gene: TRBV25-1
CDR3 protein: CASSESVLAGASYEQYF
CDR3 DNA: TGTGCCAGCAGTGAATCTGTGTTGGCAGGCGCGTCCTACGAGCAGTACTTC

J gene: TRBJ1-2
clone size: .
D gene: .
V gene: TRBV25-1
CDR3 protein: CASSPRNLAYGYTF
CDR3 DNA: TGTGCCAGCAGTCCGAGGAACCTCGCCTATGGCTACACCTTC

J gene: TRBJ1-5
clone size: .
D gene: .
V gene: TRBV30
CDR3 protein: CAWSLRGQQPQHF
CDR3 DNA: TGTGCCTGGAGTCTCCGGGGCCAGCAGCCCCAGCATTTT

J gene: TRBJ2-1
clone size: .
D gene: .
V gene: TRBV5-1
CDR3 protein: CASSLIVYGAGSNNEQFF
CDR3 DNA: TGCGCCAGCAGCTTGATTGTTTATGGGGCAGGCAGCAACAATGAGCAGTTCTTC

J gene: TRBJ2-1
clone size: .
D gene: TRBD1
V gene: TRBV6-1
CDR3 protein: CASFVSGQGRYEQFF
CDR3 DNA: TGTGCCAGCTTCGTCTCGGGACAGGGTCGATATGAGCAGTTCTTC

J gene: TRBJ2-7
clone size: .
D gene: TRBD1
V gene: TRBV28
CDR3 protein: CASSLLSFGTASNEQYF
CDR3 DNA: TGTGCCAGCAGTTTACTTTCGTTCGGGACAGCCTCGAACGAGCAGTACTTC

J gene: TRBJ1-4
clone size: .
D gene: .
V gene: TRBV6-1
CDR3 protein: CASSDRTPRGGKLFF
CDR3 DNA: TGTGCCAGCAGTGATCGGACTCCTCGAGGTGGAAAACTGTTTTTT

J gene: TRBJ2-7
clone size: .
D gene: .
V gene: TRBV2
CDR3 protein: CASSEARQGPNEQYF
CDR3 DNA: TGTGCCAGCAGTGAAGCCCGGCAGGGTCCCAACGAGCAGTACTTC

J gene: TRBJ1-5
clone size: once
D gene: .
V gene: TRBV7-2
CDR3 protein: CASSHGAGSLFSNQPQHF
CDR3 DNA: TGTGCCAGCAGCCATGGGGCAGGGTCGTTGTTCAGCAATCAGCCCCAGCATTTT

J gene: TRBJ2-3
clone size: .
D gene: .
V gene: TRBV11-2
CDR3 protein: CASSQGGGRTDTQYF
CDR3 DNA: TGTGCCAGCAGCCAGGGGGGCGGTCGCACAGATACGCAGTATTTT

J gene: TRBJ2-2
clone size: once
D gene: TRBD2
V gene: TRBV19
CDR3 protein: CASYASTSGNTGELFF
CDR3 DNA: TGTGCCAGTTACGCCTCGACTAGCGGGAACACCGGGGAGCTGTTTTTT

J gene: TRBJ1-1
clone size: .
D gene: .
V gene: TRBV30
CDR3 protein: CAWSQVGNTEAFF
CDR3 DNA: TGTGCCTGGAGTCAAGTAGGGAACACTGAAGCTTTCTTT

J gene: TRBJ1-2
clone size: few
D gene: .
V gene: TRBV7-2
CDR3 protein: CASSLNYGYTF
CDR3 DNA: TGTGCCAGCAGCTTAAACTATGGCTACACCTTC

J gene: TRBJ1-5
clone size: .
D gene: TRBD1
V gene: TRBV28
CDR3 protein: CASRGTVYSNQPQHF
CDR3 DNA: TGTGCCAGCAGGGGGACAGTCTATAGCAATCAGCCCCAGCATTTT

J gene: TRBJ1-5
clone size: .
D gene: TRBD1
V gene: TRBV7-2
CDR3 protein: CASRLAGTATYSNQPQHF
CDR3 DNA: TGTGCCAGCAGGCTAGCAGGGACAGCTACGTATAGCAATCAGCCCCAGCATTTT

J gene: TRBJ2-7
clone size: few
D gene: TRBD2
V gene: TRBV9
CDR3 protein: CASSVGVASGAPYEQYF
CDR3 DNA: TGTGCCAGCAGCGTAGGGGTTGCGAGCGGGGCACCCTACGAGCAGTACTTC

J gene: TRBJ1-1
clone size: .
D gene: .
V gene: TRBV15
CDR3 protein: CATSRRTIGGNTEAFF
CDR3 DNA: TGTGCCACCAGCAGACGCACTATCGGGGGGAACACTGAAGCTTTCTTT

J gene: TRBJ2-7
clone size: .
D gene: .
V gene: TRBV2
CDR3 protein: CASTLSEVEYEQYF
CDR3 DNA: TGTGCCAGCACCTTGAGTGAGGTGGAGTACGAGCAGTACTTC

J gene: TRBJ2-4
clone size: .
D gene: .
V gene: TRBV5-6
CDR3 protein: CASSLGGAPDIQYF
CDR3 DNA: TGTGCCAGCAGCTTGGGGGGGGCGCCGGACATTCAGTACTTC

J gene: TRBJ2-7
clone size: once
D gene: TRBD2
V gene: TRBV4-1
CDR3 protein: CASSQEHGTSGGAYEQYF
CDR3 DNA: TGCGCCAGCAGCCAAGAGCATGGGACTAGCGGGGGGGCCTACGAGCAGTACTTC

J gene: TRBJ1-2
clone size: few
D gene: .
V gene: TRBV6-1
CDR3 protein: CASRADLYGYTF
CDR3 DNA: TGTGCCAGCAGGGCCGATCTCTATGGCTACACCTTC

J gene: TRBJ1-5
clone size: .
D gene: .
V gene: TRBV2
CDR3 protein: CASSVGSGGGQPQHF
CDR3 DNA: TGTGCCAGCAGTGTGGGCTCGGGGGGCGGCCAGCCCCAGCATTTT

J gene: TRBJ1-4
clone size: .
D gene: TRBD1
V gene: TRBV10-3
CDR3 protein: CATGAGGFEKLFF
CDR3 DNA: TGTGCCACCGGCGCAGGGGGCTTTGAAAAACTGTTTTTT

J gene: TRBJ1-3
clone size: .
D gene: TRBD1
V gene: TRBV5-1
CDR3 protein: CASSLEKGAFGNTIYF
CDR3 DNA: TGCGCCAGCAGCTTGGAAAAGGGGGCGTTCGGAAACACCATATATTTT